The clone carrying this T cell receptor (beta chain) was found a few times. Its target is not known. It is likely a read error: a sequence one base away is far more abundant. What was sequenced were expressed TCRB transcripts, since all of the isolated RNA had been reverse transcribed. Using immunoSEQ multiplex PCR, the repertoire was profiled, and TCRdb retains in-frame clones only, with some absent. The repertoire holds 120,000 or so clones, 15% to 20% seen once, with around 2.5% in the top ten. The V gene end was trimmed by 5 bases and the J gene end by 2 bases; junction bases not matched to a gene: 3. Per germline, CDR1 MNHNY and CDR2 SVGAGI (reference sequence). CDR3 length: 14 residues. The entry originates in a study of beta chain features in type 1 diabetes. As for the study in general: Age, gender and cell yields were similar between patients and healthy donors.

Study findings and constraints: Shorter TCRB CDR3s, moderately but significantly so, were found in Type 1 diabetes patients in all four CD4+ subsets.

What was sequenced was central memory CD4+ T cells from blood. The receptor was isolated from a man between 18 and 29 years old with type 1 diabetes. This sequence joins TRBV6-6 and TRBJ2-3, with 8 positions matching TRBD1. CDR3 amino acids: CASSKQGVTDTQYF. DNA for the CDR3: TGTGCCAGCAGTAAACAGGGGGTCACAGATACGCAGTATTTT.